Listed below are T cell receptor beta chains from one sample, sequenced in a study of beta chain features in type 1 diabetes. Method: immunoSEQ multiplex PCR; TCRdb's copy keeps in-frame clones and lacks some. The sample holds a few hundred thousand clones, roughly an eighth seen once. The sequenced material came from naive CD4+ T cells from blood. Receptors originate from a woman younger than 35 with type 1 diabetes. The CDR3 runs from the conserved cysteine through the conserved F or W. The D gene is left open where the match is weak. Not all rows give a size; the values are once, few, many and, for expanded clones, a class.

J gene: TRBJ1-5; V gene: TRBV19; D gene: TRBD1; clone size: NA; CDR3 protein: CASSADRDQPQHF; CDR3 DNA: TGTGCCAGTAGTGCAGACAGGGATCAGCCCCAGCATTTT
J gene: TRBJ1-2; V gene: TRBV9; D gene: TRBD1; clone size: NA; CDR3 protein: CASTEGTDGYGYTF; CDR3 DNA: TGTGCCAGTACTGAGGGGACAGACGGCTATGGCTACACCTTC
J gene: TRBJ1-4; V gene: TRBV29-1; D gene: NA; clone size: NA; CDR3 protein: CSVEVPGHQFGKLFF; CDR3 DNA: TGCAGCGTTGAAGTCCCGGGACACCAGTTCGGAAAACTGTTTTTT
J gene: TRBJ1-1; V gene: TRBV7-2; D gene: TRBD1; clone size: few; CDR3 protein: CASSAHPGGYTEAFF; CDR3 DNA: TGTGCCAGCAGCGCCCACCCAGGGGGCTACACTGAAGCTTTCTTT
J gene: TRBJ1-5; V gene: TRBV5-1; D gene: NA; clone size: NA; CDR3 protein: CASSLDGGQAGQPQHF; CDR3 DNA: TGCGCCAGCAGCTTGGATGGAGGCCAGGCTGGTCAGCCCCAGCATTTT
J gene: TRBJ2-1; V gene: TRBV20-1; D gene: NA; clone size: NA; CDR3 protein: CSAGAGTEQFF; CDR3 DNA: TGCAGTGCTGGGGCCGGCACTGAGCAGTTCTTC
J gene: TRBJ1-1; V gene: TRBV5-1; D gene: NA; clone size: few; CDR3 protein: CASSRTRQTHTEAFF; CDR3 DNA: TGCGCCAGCAGCCGAACTCGACAGACTCACACTGAAGCTTTCTTT
J gene: TRBJ2-3; V gene: TRBV19; D gene: NA; clone size: NA; CDR3 protein: CASRRRAGDTQYF; CDR3 DNA: TGTGCCAGTAGGCGGAGGGCCGGGGATACGCAGTATTTT
J gene: TRBJ2-7; V gene: TRBV19; D gene: TRBD1; clone size: NA; CDR3 protein: CASSLDPGQSYEQYF; CDR3 DNA: TGTGCCAGTAGTCTTGATCCGGGACAGAGCTACGAGCAGTACTTC
J gene: TRBJ2-5; V gene: TRBV10-3; D gene: NA; clone size: few; CDR3 protein: CAISELANQETQYF; CDR3 DNA: TGTGCCATCAGTGAGTTGGCAAACCAAGAGACCCAGTACTTC
J gene: TRBJ2-5; V gene: TRBV10-3; D gene: TRBD2; clone size: NA; CDR3 protein: CAISGGWETQYF; CDR3 DNA: TGTGCCATCAGCGGGGGGTGGGAGACCCAGTACTTC
J gene: TRBJ2-1; V gene: TRBV4-1; D gene: TRBD2; clone size: few; CDR3 protein: CASSPGLARSSYNEQFF; CDR3 DNA: TGCGCCAGCAGCCCGGGACTAGCGAGAAGCTCCTACAATGAGCAGTTCTTC
J gene: TRBJ2-3; V gene: TRBV7-3; D gene: TRBD2; clone size: few; CDR3 protein: CASSIAGGIDTQYF; CDR3 DNA: TGTGCCAGCAGCATAGCGGGAGGGATTGATACGCAGTATTTT
J gene: TRBJ1-2; V gene: TRBV14; D gene: NA; clone size: NA; CDR3 protein: CASSQDRDYGYTF; CDR3 DNA: TGTGCCAGCAGCCAAGACAGGGACTATGGCTACACCTTC
J gene: TRBJ2-3; V gene: TRBV11-3; D gene: NA; clone size: NA; CDR3 protein: CASSLGRAPLLGDTQYF; CDR3 DNA: TGTGCCAGCAGCTTAGGGAGGGCTCCACTATTAGGAGATACGCAGTATTTT
J gene: TRBJ2-1; V gene: TRBV5-4; D gene: NA; clone size: few; CDR3 protein: CASSRPRTENNEQFF; CDR3 DNA: TGTGCCAGCAGCCGCCCCCGGACAGAAAACAATGAGCAGTTCTTC
J gene: TRBJ2-7; V gene: TRBV28; D gene: TRBD1; clone size: few; CDR3 protein: CASSYTGTDSYEQYF; CDR3 DNA: TGTGCCAGCAGTTACACCGGGACAGACTCCTACGAGCAGTACTTC
J gene: TRBJ1-5; V gene: TRBV7-2; D gene: NA; clone size: NA; CDR3 protein: CASSEGRGNQPQHF; CDR3 DNA: TGTGCCAGCAGCGAAGGAAGGGGGAATCAGCCCCAGCATTTT
J gene: TRBJ2-1; V gene: TRBV29-1; D gene: TRBD2; clone size: NA; CDR3 protein: CSVGRLARYNEQFF; CDR3 DNA: TGCAGCGTTGGACGACTAGCTCGGTACAATGAGCAGTTCTTC
J gene: TRBJ2-1; V gene: TRBV5-4; D gene: TRBD2; clone size: few; CDR3 protein: CASSSTSPEIDEQFF; CDR3 DNA: TGTGCCAGCAGCTCGACTAGCCCGGAGATCGATGAGCAGTTCTTC
J gene: TRBJ1-6; V gene: TRBV18; D gene: NA; clone size: few; CDR3 protein: CASSPREYNSPLHF; CDR3 DNA: TGTGCCAGCTCACCACGGGAGTATAATTCACCCCTCCACTTT
J gene: TRBJ1-5; V gene: TRBV28; D gene: NA; clone size: NA; CDR3 protein: CASIPSTGRPQHF; CDR3 DNA: TGTGCCAGCATCCCTTCCACAGGGAGGCCCCAGCATTTT
J gene: TRBJ2-7; V gene: TRBV5-1; D gene: NA; clone size: few; CDR3 protein: CASSHTGPGYEQYF; CDR3 DNA: TGCGCCAGCAGCCACACAGGTCCGGGCTACGAGCAGTACTTC
J gene: TRBJ1-1; V gene: TRBV9; D gene: TRBD1; clone size: few; CDR3 protein: CASSETGEETEAFF; CDR3 DNA: TGTGCCAGCAGCGAAACAGGGGAGGAAACTGAAGCTTTCTTT
J gene: TRBJ2-1; V gene: TRBV6-5; D gene: NA; clone size: NA; CDR3 protein: CASSPGDLPSNEQFF; CDR3 DNA: TGTGCCAGCTCGCCGGGGGATCTCCCTTCCAATGAGCAGTTCTTC
J gene: TRBJ2-7; V gene: TRBV6-6; D gene: NA; clone size: NA; CDR3 protein: CASSGTPSGEQYF; CDR3 DNA: TGTGCCAGCAGTGGGACTCCGAGTGGGGAGCAGTACTTC
J gene: TRBJ2-4; V gene: TRBV4-1; D gene: NA; clone size: NA; CDR3 protein: CASSQDSARSLAKNIQYF; CDR3 DNA: TGCGCCAGCAGCCAAGATTCCGCCAGATCCTTAGCCAAAAACATTCAGTACTTC
J gene: TRBJ2-7; V gene: TRBV5-4; D gene: TRBD1; clone size: NA; CDR3 protein: CASSLAGGIYEQYF; CDR3 DNA: TGTGCCAGCAGCTTGGCAGGGGGAATTTACGAGCAGTACTTC
J gene: TRBJ2-1; V gene: TRBV19; D gene: TRBD2; clone size: NA; CDR3 protein: CASTSGTSGNNEQFF; CDR3 DNA: TGTGCCAGTACATCGGGGACTAGCGGCAACAATGAGCAGTTCTTC
J gene: TRBJ2-2; V gene: TRBV4-3; D gene: TRBD1; clone size: NA; CDR3 protein: CASSLTGFGTGELFF; CDR3 DNA: TGCGCCAGCAGCCTGACAGGGTTCGGGACCGGGGAGCTGTTTTTT
J gene: TRBJ2-7; V gene: TRBV30; D gene: NA; clone size: NA; CDR3 protein: CAWSREWGSYEQYF; CDR3 DNA: TGTGCCTGGAGCCGGGAATGGGGCTCCTACGAGCAGTACTTC
J gene: TRBJ2-7; V gene: TRBV25-1; D gene: NA; clone size: NA; CDR3 protein: CASSVTGSYEQYF; CDR3 DNA: TGTGCCAGCAGTGTAACAGGTTCCTACGAGCAGTACTTC
J gene: TRBJ1-2; V gene: TRBV7-2; D gene: TRBD1; clone size: NA; CDR3 protein: CASRDSNYGYTF; CDR3 DNA: TGTGCCAGCCGGGACAGTAACTATGGCTACACCTTC
J gene: TRBJ2-2; V gene: TRBV4-3; D gene: TRBD1; clone size: few; CDR3 protein: CASSQTGGTGELFF; CDR3 DNA: TGCGCCAGCAGCCAAACAGGGGGCACCGGGGAGCTGTTTTTT
J gene: TRBJ1-2; V gene: TRBV7-9; D gene: NA; clone size: NA; CDR3 protein: CASSLEGEGYGYTF; CDR3 DNA: TGTGCCAGCAGCTTAGAAGGGGAGGGCTATGGCTACACCTTC
J gene: TRBJ2-4; V gene: TRBV5-1; D gene: NA; clone size: few; CDR3 protein: CASSSGGLSAKNIQYF; CDR3 DNA: TGCGCCAGCTCCAGTGGAGGTCTTTCAGCCAAAAACATTCAGTACTTC
J gene: TRBJ2-5; V gene: TRBV29-1; D gene: NA; clone size: few; CDR3 protein: CSVLGMETQYF; CDR3 DNA: TGCAGCGTACTAGGGATGGAGACCCAGTACTTC
J gene: TRBJ1-2; V gene: TRBV7-9; D gene: NA; clone size: NA; CDR3 protein: CASSLATHSNYGYTF; CDR3 DNA: TGTGCCAGCAGCTTAGCCACACATTCTAACTATGGCTACACCTTC
J gene: TRBJ2-1; V gene: TRBV4-1; D gene: TRBD2; clone size: once; CDR3 protein: CASSQDRGLDVHEQFF; CDR3 DNA: TGCGCCAGCAGCCAAGATCGGGGACTAGACGTTCACGAGCAGTTCTTC
J gene: TRBJ2-1; V gene: TRBV28; D gene: NA; clone size: few; CDR3 protein: CASSLPQGSGNEQFF; CDR3 DNA: TGTGCCAGCAGTCTCCCTCAGGGGTCGGGAAATGAGCAGTTCTTC
J gene: TRBJ1-5; V gene: TRBV6-5; D gene: NA; clone size: NA; CDR3 protein: CASSQNSNQPQHF; CDR3 DNA: TGTGCCAGCAGCCAAAATAGCAATCAGCCCCAGCATTTT
J gene: TRBJ2-2; V gene: TRBV2; D gene: TRBD2; clone size: few; CDR3 protein: CASRIAGVTGELFF; CDR3 DNA: TGTGCCAGCAGAATAGCGGGAGTCACCGGGGAGCTGTTTTTT
J gene: TRBJ1-1; V gene: TRBV29-1; D gene: NA; clone size: NA; CDR3 protein: CSVEAWGGLMNTEAFF; CDR3 DNA: TGCAGCGTTGAAGCTTGGGGAGGGCTTATGAACACTGAAGCTTTCTTT
J gene: TRBJ2-3; V gene: TRBV11-2; D gene: NA; clone size: few; CDR3 protein: CASSPREPRRDTQYF; CDR3 DNA: TGTGCCAGCAGCCCCCGTGAGCCCCGGAGAGATACGCAGTATTTT
J gene: TRBJ2-3; V gene: TRBV30; D gene: TRBD2; clone size: NA; CDR3 protein: CAWSSRSGGITDTQYF; CDR3 DNA: TGTGCCTGGAGTTCCCGGAGCGGGGGTATCACAGATACGCAGTATTTT